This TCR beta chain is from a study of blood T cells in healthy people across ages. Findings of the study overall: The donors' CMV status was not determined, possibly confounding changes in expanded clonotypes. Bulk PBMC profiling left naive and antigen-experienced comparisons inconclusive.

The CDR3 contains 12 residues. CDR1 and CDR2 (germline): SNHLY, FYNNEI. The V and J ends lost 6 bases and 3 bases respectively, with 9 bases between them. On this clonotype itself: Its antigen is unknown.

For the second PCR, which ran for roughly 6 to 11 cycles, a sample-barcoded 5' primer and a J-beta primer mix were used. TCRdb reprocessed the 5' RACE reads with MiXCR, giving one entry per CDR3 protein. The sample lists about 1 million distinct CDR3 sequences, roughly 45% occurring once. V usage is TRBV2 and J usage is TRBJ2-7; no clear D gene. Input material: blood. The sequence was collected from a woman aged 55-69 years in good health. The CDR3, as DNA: TGTGCCAGCAGGGAAATGGGCTACGAGCAGTACTTC. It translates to CASREMGYEQYF.